The T cell receptor beta chain described here comes from a study of shared clonotypes between healthy human individuals. Across the whole study: The donors, two women and three men, were aged 18 to 49. Overall study results and limits: Sorted-subset sequencing was shown by rarefaction to be incomplete despite large depth.

Produced via immunoSEQ multiplex PCR; TCRdb's table is partial and in-frame only. The table records under 600,000 clones, roughly 98% of them present only once. The CDR3 extends over 14 amino acids. Germline V gives CDR1 SGDLS, CDR2 YYNGEE. Trimming cost V 2 bases and J 2 bases, with 10 bases left between them. Of note for this clone: No antigen is known for it.

Only CD45RO-negative cells positively selected for CCR7 counted as naive CD8 cells, so terminally differentiated effector memory CD45RA+ cells were excluded. The V gene is TRBV9, the J gene TRBJ2-5; the D gene could be TRBD1 or TRBD2 (5 bases each). The receptor's source is a man aged 25-45 years in good health. Sequencing was carried out using naive CD8+ T cells sorted from blood. CDR3 in DNA: TGTGCCAGCAGCGTCGAGGGACGACAAGAGACCCAGTACTTC. Amino acids: CASSVEGRQETQYF.